The 25 T cell receptor beta chains below all came from one sample that was sequenced in a study of T cells in tumors and immune-related adverse events (dated by TCRdb to about 2021). Library method: the immunoSEQ multiplex PCR assay. Drawn from immuneACCESS, this table holds only the in-frame rearrangements with V and J called that TCRdb kept. Clones are partly lost; checked studies trace under half to an unresolved V gene and leave the rest unexplained. The sample table records about 22,000 clones; over 80% of these occur just once. The leading ten clones occupy around 1.3% of the sample. The sample's treatment or condition label, in plain terms: nivolumab (PD-1 blockade) given before sampling. The sample consisted of lymph node tissue, taken from a patient treated with anti-PD-1 therapy. All receptors come from a female donor with metastatic renal cell carcinoma.

The CDR3 region has the DNA TGTGCCAGCAGTTCGGACAGGGTCAACTATGGCTACACCTTC. The encoded protein is CASSSDRVNYGYTF. The chain has TRBV6-1 and TRBJ1-2; 8 bases match TRBD1. The germline CDR1 and CDR2 sequences are MNHNS and SASEGT. J lost 2 bases, V lost 5 bases, and 4 bases had no gene match. This CDR3 has 14 amino acids.

The V gene is TRBV18, the J gene TRBJ1-2, with 9 bases matching TRBD1. The ends lost 0 bases at V and 10 bases at J; junction bases unmatched: 6. The CDR3 contains 14 residues. Germline loops: CDR1 KGHSH, CDR2 LQKENI. This chain's CDR3 is CASSPPPGQGHYTF. CDR3 nucleotides: TGTGCCAGCTCACCACCCCCTGGACAGGGGCACTACACCTTC.

In nucleotides, the CDR3 is TGTGCCAGCATCATCTGGGGACTCAACACAGATACGCAGTATTTT. Amino acid sequence: CASIIWGLNTDTQYF. The rearrangement joins TRBV5-6 to TRBJ2-3; tentatively, D is TRBD2 (6 bases). The germline V and J ends were trimmed by 6 bases and 2 bases, with 16 bases remaining between them. This CDR3 is built from 15 residues. CDR1 is SGHDT and CDR2 is YYEEEE in the germline V gene.

The chain carries TRBV7-9 and TRBJ1-1; maybe TRBD1 (6 bases). The CDR3 runs to 17 residues. Trimming removed 2 bases from V and 1 base from J, with 17 bases in between. Germline V gene sequence: CDR1 SEHNR, CDR2 FQNEAQ (reference sequence). In DNA form, the CDR3 reads TGTGCCAGCAGCTTACTTACGGGGGGCCCGTGGAACACTGAAGCTTTCTTT. Translated: CASSLLTGGPWNTEAFF.

The V gene is TRBV4-2, the J gene TRBJ2-3; tentative D call: TRBD2 (6 bases). The CDR3 extends over 17 amino acids. The germline V and J ends were trimmed by 0 bases and 1 base, with 14 bases remaining between them. CDR1 is LGHNA, CDR2 YNFKEQ, per germline. CDR3 DNA sequence: TGTGCCAGCAGCCAAGATTGGGCCGAGCGGGGCACAGATACGCAGTATTTT. Translated: CASSQDWAERGTDTQYF.

The chain combines TRBV15 with TRBJ2-1, with 12 positions matching TRBD2. The V and J ends lost 0 bases and 15 bases, in that order; junction bases with no gene match: 9. The CDR3 has 15 residues. CDR1 is LNHNV, CDR2 YYDKDF, per germline (reference sequence). As DNA, the CDR3 is TGTGCCACCAGCAGAGATATCTCTAGCGGGAGGGCCCGGTTCTTC. Translated: CATSRDISSGRARFF.

V and J are TRBV7-9 and TRBJ2-7; 8 bases are a match to TRBD1. Germline V gene data show CDR1 as SEHNR and CDR2 as FQNEAQ (reference sequence). The length of the CDR3 is 13 residues. With V trimmed by 5 bases and J by 7 bases, 7 bases remained unmatched. The CDR3 DNA sequence: TGTGCCAGCAGCCTGGGACAGGTCGGGGAGCAGTACTTC. It yields the protein CASSLGQVGEQYF.

The V call is TRBV25-1, the J call TRBJ2-5; possible D gene TRBD1, 5 bases. Per the germline V gene, CDR1 is MGHDK and CDR2 is SYGVNS. V lost 3 bases and J lost 5, with 13 bases in between. This CDR3 contains 14 residues. The CDR3 region has the DNA TGTGCCAGCAGTGATGGGGCAGGGAAGGAGACCCAGTACTTC. It translates to CASSDGAGKETQYF. The variable domain in full, with the rest retrieved from reference TRBV25-1 and TRBJ2-5, is EADIYQTPRYLVIGTGKKITLECSQTMGHDKMYWYQQDPGMELHLIHYSYGVNSTEKGDLSSESTVSRIRTEHFPLTLESARPSHTSQYLCASSDGAGKETQYFGPGTRLLVL.

V and J are TRBV11-1 and TRBJ1-1; perhaps TRBD1 as D (6 bases). This CDR3 is built from 13 residues. In germline, CDR1 is SGHAT, CDR2 FQDESV (reference sequence). Trimming took 3 bases from V and 11 from J, leaving 16 bases between them. The DNA of the CDR3 is TGTGCCAGCAGCTTGATGGCGGACCAGGGGGCTTTCTTT. Encoded protein: CASSLMADQGAFF. The full variable domain, in which reference TRBV11-1 and TRBJ1-1 provide the parts outside the CDR3, is EAEVAQSPRYKITEKSQAVAFWCDPISGHATLYWYRQILGQGPELLVQFQDESVVDDSQLPKDRFSAERLKGVDSTLKIQPAELGDSAMYLCASSLMADQGAFFGQGTRLTVV.

This clone was observed once. The gene calls are TRBV28 and TRBJ1-4; D unresolved. This CDR3 is 14 amino acids long. V lost 3 bases and J 5 bases, leaving 10 bases between the germline ends. Germline loops: CDR1 MDHEN, CDR2 SYDVKM. CDR3 in amino acids: CASSFWQSNEKLFF. CDR3 DNA: TGTGCCAGCAGTTTTTGGCAGTCAAATGAAAAACTGTTTTTT.

This chain joins TRBV5-1 and TRBJ1-6, with 7 nucleotides matching TRBD1. The length of the CDR3 is 15 residues. J was trimmed by 7 bases and V by 4 bases; bases with no gene match: 8. Germline V gene lookup returns CDR1 SGHRS and CDR2 YFSETQ. DNA of the CDR3: TGCGCCAGCAGCCTAGGGGGACAGAAAAATTCACCCCTCCACTTT. Translating it yields CASSLGGQKNSPLHF.

The rearrangement links TRBV7-5 to TRBJ2-7; TRBD1, as called in the table, went unchecked against the DNA. TRBV7-5 is deemed a pseudogene. This CDR3 region has 15 residues. This CDR3 is CVRSVDRVSSYEQYF. The CDR3 DNA follows: TGTGTCAGAAGCGTGGACAGGGTAAGCTCCTACGAGCAGTACTTC.

In regard to this clone: The junction differs from germline at one of its ends, possibly a read error. This chain uses TRBV11-2 with TRBJ1-2; D remains unclear. CDR1 is SGHAT and CDR2 is FQNNGV in the germline V gene. There are 13 residues in the CDR3. DNA for the CDR3: TGTGCCGGCAGCTTAGATCCTTCAGGTGGCTACACCTTC. Its translation: CAGSLDPSGGYTF.

The gene calls are TRBV5-1 and TRBJ2-7, with 7 bases fitting TRBD2. This CDR3 has 16 residues. Unmatched junction bases numbered 17, after V lost 4 bases and J lost 7 bases. Germline V CDR1 and CDR2: SGHRS, YFSETQ. CDR3 coding DNA: TGCGCCAGCAGCGTCGGCCCTGGGAGCGGGGCCTTGGAGCAGTACTTC. This translates into CASSVGPGSGALEQYF.

V gene TRBV7-2 combines with J gene TRBJ2-3; TRBD2 aligns across 9 bases. The CDR3 is 14 amino acids. Germline V CDR1 and CDR2: SGHTA, FQGNSA. Losses at the gene ends were 3 bases for V and 4 bases for J; bases not matched to a gene: 2. CDR3 DNA sequence: TGTGCCAGCAGCTTTGTAGCGGGGGCAGATACGCAGTATTTT. Encoded protein: CASSFVAGADTQYF. Supplemented by reference TRBV7-2 and TRBJ2-3, the full variable domain reads GAGVSQSPSNKVTEKGKDVELRCDPISGHTALYWYRQSLGQGLEFLIYFQGNSAPDKSGLPSDRFSAERTGGSVSTLTIQRTQQEDSAVYLCASSFVAGADTQYFGPGTRLTVL.

This sequence joins TRBV6-1 and TRBJ2-2; TRBD2 agrees at 7 bases. With 8 bases clipped from V and 5 bases from J, the junction kept 2 bases outside the gene matches. Germline CDR1 is MNHNS and CDR2 is SASEGT. This CDR3 has 12 residues. This CDR3 is CASWGGTGELFF. In DNA form, the CDR3 reads TGTGCCAGCTGGGGAGGGACCGGGGAGCTGTTTTTT.

The chain is built from TRBV6-1 and TRBJ1-5; D perhaps matches TRBD1 (5 bases). V was trimmed by 0 bases and J by 3 bases, leaving 15 bases between them. CDR1 and CDR2 from the germline V gene are MNHNS and SASEGT. CDR3 length: 17 amino acids. DNA of the CDR3: TGTGCCAGCAGTGAAGCGCGATCGACAGTGTCCAATCAGCCCCAGCATTTT. Translated: CASSEARSTVSNQPQHF.

J is TRBJ2-7 and V is TRBV4-2, with 7 bases identical to TRBD1. Germline V gene lookup returns CDR1 LGHNA and CDR2 YNFKEQ. V lost 3 bases and J lost 1; bases outside the gene matches: 3. The CDR3 spans 14 residues. The CDR3 loop is CASSQRTGSYEQYF. The DNA for the CDR3 is TGTGCCAGCAGCCAGCGGACAGGATCCTACGAGCAGTACTTC.

This chain connects TRBV7-9 to TRBJ1-1, with D unresolved. Germline V lookup: CDR1 SEHNR, CDR2 FQNEAQ (reference sequence). With 1 base removed from V and 1 base from J, the gap between germline ends came to 7 bases. CDR3 length equals 14 residues. CDR3 in amino acids: CASSLVQRNTEAFF. The CDR3 DNA reads as TGTGCCAGCAGCTTAGTACAGCGGAACACTGAAGCTTTCTTT.

The chain is built from TRBV21-1 and TRBJ2-7; no check of the table's D call, TRBD2, against the DNA was made. TRBV21-1 corresponds to a pseudogene. CDR3 length equals 13 residues. For the CDR3, the DNA is TGTGCCAGCAGCAAAGGTAGAGGCTACGAGCAGTACTTC. Its protein product is CASSKGRGYEQYF.

This chain uses TRBV9 with TRBJ2-7; maybe TRBD2 (5 bases). The CDR3 has 16 amino acids. Trimming took off 0 bases at V and 6 bases at J, with 19 bases between the two ends. CDR1 is SGDLS, CDR2 YYNGEE, per germline. The DNA for the CDR3 is TGTGCCAGCAGCGTAGAACGCGGGCCACCCCCCCGCGAGCAGTACTTC. This translates into CASSVERGPPPREQYF.

V usage is TRBV5-1 and J usage is TRBJ2-5; TRBD2 aligns across 9 bases. The CDR3 sequence is 16 residues long. Germline trimming cut 0 bases from V and 4 bases from J; bases unmatched to any gene: 7. The germline V gene encodes CDR1 SGHRS and CDR2 YFSETQ. The CDR3 loop is CASSLATLAGVETQYF. The CDR3 bases are TGCGCCAGCAGCTTGGCCACATTAGCGGGAGTAGAGACCCAGTACTTC.

The chain uses TRBV11-3 and TRBJ2-3; 9 positions match TRBD1. The germline V gene has CDR1 SGHNT and CDR2 YENEEA. V was clipped by 4 bases and J by 2 bases; unmatched bases: 4. This CDR3 contains 15 residues. Here the CDR3 DNA reads TGTGCCAGCAGCTACGGACAGGGGATCACAGATACGCAGTATTTT. Protein product: CASSYGQGITDTQYF.

The genes are TRBV10-2 and TRBJ1-1; D is possibly TRBD1 (6 bases). Germline V gene lookup returns CDR1 WSHSY and CDR2 SAAADI. Trimming cost V 8 bases and J 4 bases, with 11 bases left between them. CDR3 size: 12 residues. The CDR3 protein is CASRTEFTEAFF. In nucleotides, the CDR3 is TGCGCCAGCCGGACAGAATTCACTGAAGCTTTCTTT.

The genes are TRBV4-1 and TRBJ2-3, with D unresolved. Germline loops: CDR1 MGHRA, CDR2 YSYEKL. V gave up 4 bases and J gave up 2 bases, with 10 bases separating them. The CDR3 consists of 14 residues. The CDR3 region is CASSPDGTTDTQYF. The DNA of the CDR3 is TGCGCCAGCAGCCCAGACGGCACCACAGATACGCAGTATTTT.